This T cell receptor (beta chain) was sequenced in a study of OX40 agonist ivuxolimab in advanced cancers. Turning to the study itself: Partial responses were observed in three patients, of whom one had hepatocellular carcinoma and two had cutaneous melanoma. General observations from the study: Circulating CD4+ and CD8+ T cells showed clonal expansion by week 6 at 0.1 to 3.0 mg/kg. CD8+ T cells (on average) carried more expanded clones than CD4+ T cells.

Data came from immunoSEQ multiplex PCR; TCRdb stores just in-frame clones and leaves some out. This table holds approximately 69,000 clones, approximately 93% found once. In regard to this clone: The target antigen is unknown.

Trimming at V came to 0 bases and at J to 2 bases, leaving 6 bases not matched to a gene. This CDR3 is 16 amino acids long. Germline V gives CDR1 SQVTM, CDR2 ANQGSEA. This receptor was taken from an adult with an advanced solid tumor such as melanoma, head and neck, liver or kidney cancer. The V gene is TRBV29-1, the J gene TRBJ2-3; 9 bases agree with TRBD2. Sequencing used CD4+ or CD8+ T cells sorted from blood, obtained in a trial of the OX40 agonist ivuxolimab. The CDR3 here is CSVEDPTSGNTDTQYF. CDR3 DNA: TGCAGCGTTGAAGACCCGACTAGCGGAAACACAGATACGCAGTATTTT.